The TCR beta chain under discussion was sequenced for a study of PD-1 blockade in classical Hodgkin lymphoma. V was cut by 3 bases and J by 5 bases, with 12 bases left in between. CDR3 length equals 14 residues. The germline gives CDR1 MNHEY, CDR2 SMNVEV (reference sequence). Whole-study results and caveats: The CD4+ diversity rise by C4D1 was clearest in complete responders.

Libraries were prepared by immunoSEQ multiplex PCR; TCRdb keeps only in-frame clonotypes and omits some of them. The sample lists tens of thousands of clones, approximately 70% seen once, with 3.5% to 4% in the top ten. All patients experienced relapse after autologous stem cell transplantation, and brentuximab vedotin exposure was variable. This clone showed up just once. Its antigen remains unknown. The TCR comes from a human donor with classical Hodgkin lymphoma. The chain recombines TRBV27 with TRBJ2-3; D is perhaps TRBD1 (6 bases). The source material was peripheral blood mononuclear cells (PBMCs), sampled before the second cycle of nivolumab. CDR3 amino acids: CASSFGQIGDTQYF. CDR3 nucleotides: TGTGCCAGCAGTTTCGGACAGATTGGAGATACGCAGTATTTT.